The 26 T cell receptor beta chains presented below share a single source sample, sequenced in a study of T cells after yellow fever vaccination. TCRdb fed the 5' RACE reads into MiXCR, producing one record per CDR3 protein. The table records 120,000 or so distinct CDR3 sequences, approximately 8.4% of them present only once. This sample comprised CD8+ T cells sorted from PBMCs, obtained on the day of the yellow fever booster vaccination. These receptors came from a man aged 18 to 30 who received the YFV17D yellow fever vaccine.

This sequence joins TRBV10-3 and TRBJ1-2, with 7 bases that match TRBD1. J was trimmed by 8 bases and V by 0 bases; bases with no gene match: 6. Germline assignment: CDR1 ENHRY and CDR2 SYGVKD. CDR3 length: 14 residues. The CDR3 coding sequence is TGTGCCATCAGTGAGTCTGAGGGGGCGAGAGGCTACACCTTC. It codes for CAISESEGARGYTF.

The sample holds many counts of this clonotype. The rearrangement uses TRBV4-2 and TRBJ1-2; D unresolved. Germline V gives CDR1 LGHNA, CDR2 YNFKEQ. V was clipped by 3 bases and J by 0 bases, with 11 bases between them. This CDR3 spans 15 amino acids. The CDR3 nucleotides read TGTGCCAGCAGCCAGCCAGGTACAACTAACTATGGCTACACCTTC. Amino acids: CASSQPGTTNYGYTF.

This clonotype was recorded a few times. J is TRBJ2-5 and V is TRBV9, with D possibly being TRBD2 (6 bases). V lost 2 bases to trimming and J lost 1 base, with 12 bases between them. The CDR3 is 15 residues long. The germline CDR1 and CDR2 sequences are SGDLS and YYNGEE. CDR3 nucleotide sequence: TGTGCCAGCAGCGTCGGAGGGGCGCCCCAAGAGACCCAGTACTTC. This codes for CASSVGGAPQETQYF.

The V call is TRBV7-9, the J call TRBJ1-1; D gene uncertain. The germline V gene has CDR1 SEHNR and CDR2 FQNEAQ (reference sequence). The CDR3 runs to 13 residues. Between the trimmed V and J ends, which lost 2 bases and 10 bases, there was a span of 14 bases. The CDR3 is CASSLNNFHAAFF. CDR3 in DNA: TGTGCCAGCAGCTTAAATAATTTCCATGCAGCTTTCTTT.

The CDR3 spells CSAVRTSGGDEQYV. The CDR3 region has the DNA TGCAGCGCCGTGAGGACTAGCGGGGGCGACGAGCAGTACGTC. This sequence joins TRBV29-1 and TRBJ2-7; 13 bases fit TRBD2. The CDR3 runs to 14 residues. Losses at the gene ends were 7 bases for V and 5 bases for J; bases not matched to a gene: 8. The germline V gene encodes CDR1 SQVTM and CDR2 ANQGSEA.

The chain has TRBV5-5 and TRBJ2-1, with a possible D match to TRBD1 (5 bases). The germline V gene encodes CDR1 SGHKS and CDR2 YYEKEE (reference sequence). Trimming took off 0 bases at V and 8 bases at J, with 9 bases between the two ends. The CDR3 loop spans 13 amino acids. The CDR3 DNA reads TGTGCCAGCAGCTTGGAGGGGTTTGATGAGCAGTTCTTC. Translated, it gives CASSLEGFDEQFF.

This clonotype showed up just a few times. This rearrangement joins TRBV5-8 to TRBJ2-5; TRBD2 is a possible D gene (5 bases). Trimming removed 3 bases from V and 7 bases from J, with 13 bases in between. Germline V gene sequence: CDR1 SGHTS, CDR2 YDEGEE. This CDR3 comprises 13 residues. The CDR3 spells CASSSLRVSTQYF. The DNA of the CDR3 is TGTGCCAGCAGCTCCTTGCGGGTTTCGACCCAGTACTTC.

CDR3 sequence reads: CASSPVAGGRYNEQFF. The CDR3 DNA reads TGTGCCAGCAGCCCCGTTGCGGGGGGGCGGTACAATGAGCAGTTCTTC. The chain carries TRBV7-6 and TRBJ2-1, with 9 bases aligning to TRBD2. V was pared by 5 bases and J by 4 bases, with 9 bases of the junction left unmatched. CDR1 and CDR2 (germline): SGHVS, FNYEAQ. CDR3 length: 16 amino acids.

This clonotype was counted between two and nine times. The chain has TRBV4-1 and TRBJ2-2; D possibly corresponds to TRBD2 (6 bases). The CDR3 length is 16 residues. Germline CDR1 reads MGHRA; CDR2 reads YSYEKL. V gave up 0 bases and J gave up 4 bases, with 12 bases separating them. CDR3 nucleotides: TGCGCCAGCAGCCAAGAGAACGGGGGTGGCACCGGGGAGCTGTTTTTT. It yields the protein CASSQENGGGTGELFF.

This clonotype came up a few times. The genes are TRBV6-5 and TRBJ2-3; D unclear. Germline lookup yields CDR1 MNHEY and CDR2 SVGAGI. CDR3 size: 14 residues. Trimming removed 1 base at V and 4 bases at J, with 9 bases between. CDR3 in DNA: TGTGCCAGCAGTTACTTGAGACCGTCAGATACGCAGTATTTT. Translating it yields CASSYLRPSDTQYF.

A few counts support this clonotype. The chain recombines TRBV5-1 with TRBJ1-1; no clear D. Germline CDR1 reads SGHRS; CDR2 reads YFSETQ. The CDR3 is 14 amino acids. V was cut by 0 bases and J by 0 bases, with 6 bases left in between. The DNA of the CDR3 is TGCGCCAGCAGCTTGGAGGTGATGAACACTGAAGCTTTCTTT. Amino acid sequence: CASSLEVMNTEAFF.

This clonotype was counted a few times. The chain carries TRBV28 and TRBJ2-5, with D unresolved. The CDR3 is made up of 13 amino acids. Trimming pared 6 bases from V and 0 bases from J, leaving 8 bases between. The germline V gene encodes CDR1 MDHEN and CDR2 SYDVKM. The CDR3 nucleotides read TGTGCCAGCAGAGAGGTGGACCAAGAGACCCAGTACTTC. Amino acid sequence: CASREVDQETQYF.

This clonotype was detected only a few times. The CDR3 loop reads CASSQGTDNQPQHF. CDR3 DNA: TGCGCCAGCAGCCAAGGGACAGACAATCAGCCCCAGCATTTT. V and J are TRBV4-1 and TRBJ1-5; maybe TRBD1 (6 bases). Trimming shortened V by 1 base and J by 3 bases, and 7 bases separated the two germline ends. The CDR3 loop spans 14 amino acids. CDR1 is MGHRA and CDR2 is YSYEKL in the germline V gene.

This clonotype was observed a handful of times. This chain uses TRBV2 with TRBJ2-2; D possibly matches TRBD1 or TRBD2 (5 bases each). The CDR3 has 15 amino acids. Germline loops: CDR1 SNHLY, CDR2 FYNNEI. The V end lost 9 bases, the J end lost 5 bases, and 19 bases lay between the germline ends. This CDR3 reads CARRVPGRGTGELFF. The CDR3 DNA is TGTGCCAGGAGGGTTCCGGGACGAGGGACCGGGGAGCTGTTTTTT.

This clonotype has ten or more counts. The chain couples TRBV4-3 to TRBJ2-7; no clear D. Looked up from germline, CDR1 is LGHNA and CDR2 is YSLEER. CDR3 size: 15 residues. V was cut by 0 bases and J by 3 bases, with 12 bases left in between. CDR3 sequence reads: CASSQDYKSYYEQYF. Here the CDR3 DNA reads TGCGCCAGCAGCCAAGATTATAAGTCGTACTACGAGCAGTACTTC.

The chain's CDR3 is CASSQDSYGYTF. CDR3 sequence (DNA): TGTGCCAGCAGCCAGGACAGCTATGGCTACACCTTC. This chain links TRBV12-3 or TRBV12-4 with TRBJ1-2, with D possibly matching TRBD1 (6 bases). The CDR3 totals 12 residues. Trimming took off 6 bases at V and 4 bases at J, with 9 bases between the two ends.

The chain has TRBV27 and TRBJ2-1, with D possibly being TRBD2 (5 bases). This CDR3 contains 13 residues. Between the trimmed V and J ends, which lost 0 bases and 8 bases, there was a span of 8 bases. Per germline, CDR1 MNHEY and CDR2 SMNVEV (reference sequence). CDR3 nucleotide sequence: TGTGCCAGCAGTTTATCCACGGGGTATGAGCAGTTCTTC. This gives the protein CASSLSTGYEQFF.

This clonotype has ten or more counts. The V gene is TRBV11-2, the J gene TRBJ2-1; D might be TRBD2 (7 bases). V lost 0 bases and J 6 bases, leaving 12 bases between the germline ends. The germline CDR1 and CDR2 sequences are SGHAT and FQNNGV. This CDR3 comprises 15 residues. CDR3 sequence reads: CASSLDGGGGNEQFF. The CDR3 nucleotides read TGTGCCAGCAGCTTAGATGGAGGGGGGGGCAATGAGCAGTTCTTC.

This clonotype was detected only a few times. V is TRBV9 and J is TRBJ2-1; TRBD2 aligns across 10 bases. The CDR3 runs 16 residues. Germline-derived CDR1 and CDR2 are SGDLS and YYNGEE. V lost 0 bases, J lost 4 bases, and 4 bases stayed unmatched. The CDR3 loop is CASSVDLAGAYNEQFF. For the CDR3, the DNA is TGTGCCAGCAGCGTAGACCTAGCGGGGGCATACAATGAGCAGTTCTTC.

This CDR3 is CASSDRGPNTEAFF. The CDR3 DNA is TGTGCCAGCAGTGACAGGGGGCCGAACACTGAAGCTTTCTTT. The V and J genes are TRBV6-1 and TRBJ1-1; 8 bases match TRBD1. The CDR3 has 14 residues. V was clipped by 3 bases and J by 1 base; unmatched bases: 1. Looked up from germline, CDR1 is MNHNS and CDR2 is SASEGT.

The table lists this clonotype with many counts. V gene TRBV4-3 combines with J gene TRBJ2-3; D is unclear. Trimming removed 0 bases at V and 4 bases at J, with 14 bases between. CDR1 and CDR2 (germline): LGHNA, YSLEER. The CDR3 is made up of 16 amino acids. For the CDR3, the DNA is TGCGCCAGCAGCCAAGAGCATTCGGACCGCCCAGATACGCAGTATTTT. Protein: CASSQEHSDRPDTQYF.

The sample holds many counts of this clonotype. The junction departs from the called germline gene at one end, perhaps through a read error. The chain joins TRBV27 to TRBJ1-2; D unresolved. The germline CDR1 and CDR2 sequences are MNHEY and SMNVEV (reference sequence). The CDR3 runs 13 residues. CDR3 in amino acids: CASSFRASYDYTF. The CDR3 DNA follows: TGTGCCAGCAGTTTTAGAGCCTCCTATGACTACACCTTC.

This clonotype was seen a handful of times. The CDR3 nucleotides are TGTGCCAGCGGCCTCCATCCTGGACGGGCTCTCACCTTC. Translation gives CASGLHPGRALTF. The chain recombines TRBV7-8 with TRBJ1-2; D unclear. Trimming took 8 bases from V and 13 from J, leaving 23 bases between them. CDR1 is SGHVS, CDR2 FQNEAQ, per germline. The length of the CDR3 is 13 residues.

This clonotype came up a few times. V usage is TRBV3-1 and J usage is TRBJ2-5; D gene ambiguous. The V and J ends lost 3 bases and 1 base respectively, with 12 bases between them. From germline, CDR1 is LGHDT and CDR2 YNNKEL (reference sequence). The CDR3 totals 15 residues. The CDR3 is CASSQDLRPQETQYF. The CDR3 DNA follows: TGTGCCAGCAGCCAGGACCTACGGCCCCAAGAGACCCAGTACTTC.

This clonotype occurred many times. The chain recombines TRBV28 with TRBJ1-5; no reliable D call. The germline gives CDR1 MDHEN, CDR2 SYDVKM. V dropped 6 bases and J dropped 7 bases, with 16 bases sitting between them. CDR3 length equals 14 residues. Written as DNA, the CDR3 is TGTGCCAGCAGGGAGGCCGGCTCCCTACAGCCCCAGCATTTT. Its protein is CASREAGSLQPQHF.

This clonotype showed up just a few times. This chain joins TRBV7-9 and TRBJ2-5; 12 bases match TRBD1. The V and J ends lost 4 bases and 4 bases, in that order; junction bases with no gene match: 7. This CDR3 is built from 16 residues. Germline V gives CDR1 SEHNR, CDR2 FQNEAQ (reference sequence). Written as DNA, the CDR3 is TGTGCCAGCAGCTCCCCCGGGACAGGGGGCGGAGAGACCCAGTACTTC. It codes for CASSSPGTGGGETQYF.